A single sample is the source of the 29 T cell receptor beta chains below, sequenced in a study of blood T cells in healthy people across ages. The authors ran a second PCR of 7 to 11 cycles using a sample-barcoded 5' primer and a J-beta primer mix. TCRdb reanalysed the 5' RACE reads using MiXCR and keeps one entry per CDR3 protein. There are fewer than 2 million distinct CDR3 sequences in the sample; roughly two fifths occur only once, and 23% lies in the top ten. Sequenced input: blood. The receptors stem from a human donor in good health.

The V and J genes are TRBV20-1 and TRBJ2-3, with 7 positions matching TRBD2. Germline V gives CDR1 DFQATT, CDR2 SNEGSKA (reference sequence). This CDR3 is 15 amino acids long. With V trimmed by 1 base and J by 6 bases, 10 bases remained unmatched. As DNA, the CDR3 is TGCAGTGCTAGAGGTCGAGCGGGGCTCGGGGATACGCAGTATTTT. Residues: CSARGRAGLGDTQYF.

The rearrangement links TRBV9 to TRBJ1-1; 8 nucleotides agree with TRBD1. This CDR3 has 15 residues. V lost 1 base and J lost 0; bases outside the gene matches: 2. Germline V gene lookup returns CDR1 SGDLS and CDR2 YYNGEE. The CDR3 is CASSVMGQVNTEAFF. Here the CDR3 DNA reads TGTGCCAGCAGCGTAATGGGACAGGTGAACACTGAAGCTTTCTTT. Drawing the rest from reference TRBV9 and TRBJ1-1, the complete variable domain is DSGVTQTPKHLITATGQRVTLRCSPRSGDLSVYWYQQSLDQGLQFLIQYYNGEERAKGNILERFSAQQFPDLHSELNLSSLELGDSALYFCASSVMGQVNTEAFFGQGTRLTVV.

V is TRBV24-1 and J is TRBJ2-1, with D perhaps matching TRBD1 or TRBD2 (5 bases each). The germline V and J ends were trimmed by 2 bases and 0 bases, with 16 bases remaining between them. Germline V gene lookup returns CDR1 KGHDR and CDR2 SFDVKD. CDR3 length equals 18 residues. The CDR3: CATSDSDWGTGSYNEQFF. CDR3 in DNA: TGTGCCACCAGTGATTCCGATTGGGGGACGGGCTCCTACAATGAGCAGTTCTTC.

This clonotype has a count of ten or more. The chain combines TRBV18 with TRBJ1-2; D is possibly TRBD1 (5 bases). Trimming shortened V by 4 bases and J by 5 bases, and 8 bases separated the two germline ends. The CDR3 runs to 12 residues. Germline loops: CDR1 KGHSH, CDR2 LQKENI. CDR3 sequence reads: CASSQTDYGYTF. CDR3 bases: TGTGCCAGCTCACAGACAGATTATGGCTACACCTTC.

This chain uses TRBV7-9 with TRBJ2-7; TRBD1 matches at 7 bases. The CDR3 runs to 16 residues. Trimming cost V 4 bases and J 2 bases; bases outside gene matches: 11. Germline V lookup: CDR1 SEHNR, CDR2 FQNEAQ (reference sequence). CDR3 DNA: TGTGCCAGCAGCTCCCTTGGACAGGTAAAGCCCTACGAGCAGTACTTC. It is translated as CASSSLGQVKPYEQYF.

The V and J genes are TRBV2 and TRBJ1-5; 8 bases align to TRBD1. The CDR3 contains 16 residues. CDR1 is SNHLY and CDR2 is FYNNEI in the germline V gene. The V segment lost 6 bases and the J segment 10 bases; nucleotides outside the gene matches: 17. The CDR3 sequence is CASRSSGQAGLRPQHF. The DNA for the CDR3 is TGTGCCAGCAGATCGTCGGGACAGGCCGGCTTACGACCCCAGCATTTT.

As for this clonotype: A junction end diverges from the germline sequence, so it may reflect a read error. The rearrangement links TRBV4-1 to TRBJ1-4; tentatively, D is TRBD1 (6 bases). This CDR3 region has 16 residues. CDR1 is MGHRA and CDR2 is YSYEKL in the germline V gene. In nucleotides, the CDR3 is TGCACCAGCAGCCAAGGGTGGGGGGCCACTAATGAAAAACTGTTTTTT. Translated, it gives CTSSQGWGATNEKLFF.

As to this clonotype: Relative to the germline gene, one junction end is altered; a read error may explain this. V and J are TRBV4-3 and TRBJ2-3; D is uncertain. CDR3 length: 14 amino acids. Germline V gives CDR1 LGHNA, CDR2 YSLEER. The CDR3 is CAGSQDGGTDTQYF. CDR3 bases: TGCGCCGGCAGCCAAGATGGCGGCACAGATACGCAGTATTTT.

The chain couples TRBV7-2 to TRBJ1-2, with D maybe TRBD1 (5 bases). Trimming removed 2 bases from V and 7 bases from J, with 17 bases in between. The CDR3 has 15 amino acids. Germline assignment: CDR1 SGHTA and CDR2 FQGNSA. The CDR3 DNA reads as TGTGCCAGCAGCTTAAACGCGGGGGACGGCTGTGGCTACACCTTC. Its protein product is CASSLNAGDGCGYTF.

The genes are TRBV4-2 and TRBJ2-2, with TRBD2 matching 9 bases. Trimming at V came to 2 bases and at J to 1 base, leaving 5 bases not matched to a gene. Germline loops: CDR1 LGHNA, CDR2 YNFKEQ. The CDR3 contains 17 residues. CDR3 bases: TGTGCCAGCAGCCAACGCGGGGGGGCTAGGAACACCGGGGAGCTGTTTTTT. Translation: CASSQRGGARNTGELFF.

Concerning this clonotype itself: At one end, the junction sequence differs from germline, possibly due to a read error. The chain couples TRBV7-3 to TRBJ1-1; D not certain. This CDR3 has 15 amino acids. Per germline, CDR1 SGHTA and CDR2 FQGTGA. The CDR3 DNA sequence: TGTACCAGCAGCTTATCCCGAGTGGGGTACACTGAAGCTTTCTTT. Encoded protein: CTSSLSRVGYTEAFF.

CDR3: CASSTLQGFNYGYTF. CDR3 in DNA: TGCGCCAGCAGCACCCTACAGGGATTTAACTATGGCTACACCTTC. The chain combines TRBV5-1 with TRBJ1-2, with a weak D call TRBD1 (6 bases). CDR1 and CDR2 (germline): SGHRS, YFSETQ. V was clipped by 4 bases and J by 1 base, with 14 bases between them. CDR3 size: 15 residues.

This clonotype was detected a few times. The chain uses TRBV7-8 and TRBJ1-4; 8 nucleotides align to TRBD1. The CDR3 is 14 amino acids. CDR1 and CDR2 (germline): SGHVS, FQNEAQ. V shed 5 bases and J 7 bases; nucleotides not matched to a gene: 6. CDR3 residues: CASSKDRGGEKLFF. DNA of the CDR3: TGTGCCAGCAGCAAAGACAGGGGAGGTGAAAAACTGTTTTTT.

This chain connects TRBV10-3 to TRBJ1-1, with D uncertain. The germline V gene has CDR1 ENHRY and CDR2 SYGVKD. This CDR3 has 14 amino acids. The V and J ends lost 3 bases and 2 bases respectively, with 10 bases between them. The CDR3 here is CAISEEGINTEAFF. The CDR3 DNA is TGTGCCATCAGTGAAGAAGGAATAAACACTGAAGCTTTCTTT.

The genes are TRBV20-1 and TRBJ2-4; 12 bases line up with TRBD2. The J call may be wrong; the DNA end is better matched by TRBJ2-5. This CDR3 region has 13 residues. Germline CDR1 and CDR2: DFQATT and SNEGSKA (reference sequence). CDR3: CSWTSGTLQTQYF. CDR3 in DNA: TGCAGTTGGACTAGCGGGACCCTCCAGACCCAGTACTTC.

This chain joins TRBV5-1 and TRBJ1-4, with 7 bases identical to TRBD1. This CDR3 contains 17 residues. Germline V CDR1 and CDR2: SGHRS, YFSETQ. J lost 6 bases, V lost 4 bases, and 15 bases had no gene match. The CDR3 reads CASSGPGQRKKDEKLFF. Here the CDR3 DNA reads TGCGCCAGCAGCGGACCGGGACAGAGGAAGAAGGATGAAAAACTGTTTTTT.

The rearrangement links TRBV3-1 to TRBJ2-2, with 10 bases matching TRBD2. The germline CDR1 and CDR2 sequences are LGHDT and YNNKEL (reference sequence). After removal of 3 bases from V and 3 bases from J, the junction contained 4 bases not matched to a gene. There are 16 residues in the CDR3. DNA for the CDR3: TGTGCCAGCAGCCATTCTAGCGGGGGTTACACCGGGGAGCTGTTTTTT. This codes for CASSHSSGGYTGELFF.

V usage is TRBV4-1 and J usage is TRBJ2-7, with 7 bases that match TRBD1. The ends lost 4 bases at V and 0 bases at J; junction bases unmatched: 24. CDR1 is MGHRA and CDR2 is YSYEKL in the germline V gene. This CDR3 region has 21 residues. The CDR3 nucleotides read TGCGCCAGCAGCCCTCGGGACAGCCAAACCTCTTTTACCCCTTCCTCCTACGAGCAGTACTTC. It encodes CASSPRDSQTSFTPSSYEQYF.

The J gene is TRBJ2-5, the V gene TRBV4-2, with TRBD1 matching 7 bases. Trimming cost V 3 bases and J 2 bases; bases outside gene matches: 9. CDR1 LGHNA and CDR2 YNFKEQ come from the germline V gene. The CDR3 covers 16 residues. CDR3 loop: CASSQNPGQIQETQYF. CDR3 nucleotide sequence: TGTGCCAGCAGCCAGAACCCGGGACAGATACAAGAGACCCAGTACTTC.

This chain links TRBV10-3 with TRBJ2-3, with D perhaps matching TRBD1 (5 bases). Germline assignment: CDR1 ENHRY and CDR2 SYGVKD. Trimming cost V 4 bases and J 5 bases, with 10 bases left between them. The CDR3 spans 13 residues. CDR3: CAISVWTRDTQYF. As DNA, the CDR3 is TGTGCCATCAGTGTGTGGACAAGAGATACGCAGTATTTT.

This clonotype was picked up a small number of times. The gene calls are TRBV6-6 and TRBJ2-5, with D unclear. The CDR3 spans 16 residues. The V and J ends lost 2 bases and 5 bases respectively, with 18 bases between them. Germline assignment: CDR1 MNHNY and CDR2 SVGAGI (reference sequence). The CDR3, as DNA: TGTGCCAGCAGTTACGCGACTCCGAGGACCGGGGAGACCCAGTACTTC. This sequence encodes CASSYATPRTGETQYF.

The rearrangement uses TRBV6-2 or TRBV6-3 and TRBJ1-1; the D gene is possibly TRBD1 (6 bases). Trimming left V 0 bases short and J 3 bases short, with 11 bases between. This CDR3 region has 15 residues. Germline CDR1 reads MNHEY; CDR2 reads SVGEGT. The chain's CDR3 is CASSYSKQGDTEAFF. The CDR3 nucleotides are TGTGCCAGCAGTTACTCGAAACAGGGTGACACTGAAGCTTTCTTT.

The genes are TRBV5-1 and TRBJ2-3; no reliable D call. From germline, CDR1 is SGHRS and CDR2 YFSETQ. Trimming removed 3 bases at V and 6 bases at J, with 14 bases between. This CDR3 region has 14 residues. CDR3 loop: CASSSLPTTDTQYF. CDR3 bases: TGCGCCAGCAGCTCCCTACCTACGACGGATACGCAGTATTTT.

Worth noting for this clonotype: A much bigger clone sits one base away, suggesting this may be a read error. The V call is TRBV12-3 or TRBV12-4, the J call TRBJ2-1; no reliable D call. CDR3 size: 13 residues. The V end lost 6 bases, the J end lost 10 bases, and 16 bases lay between the germline ends. CDR3 coding DNA: TGTGCCAGCAGGCTCGGAAGCTCCTACGAGCAGTTCTTC. Encoded protein: CASRLGSSYEQFF.

This chain links TRBV10-3 with TRBJ1-5, with a tentative D call TRBD1 (5 bases). The CDR3 is made up of 13 amino acids. The germline gives CDR1 ENHRY, CDR2 SYGVKD. Trimming removed 6 bases at V and 6 bases at J, with 12 bases between. CDR3 in amino acids: CAISPQGGQPQHF. CDR3 sequence (DNA): TGTGCCATCAGCCCCCAGGGCGGTCAGCCCCAGCATTTT.

The V and J genes are TRBV20-1 and TRBJ1-1, with 7 bases that match TRBD1. Trimming took 3 bases from V and 1 from J; bases not matched to a gene: 5. The CDR3 sequence is 14 residues long. Germline V gene sequence: CDR1 DFQATT, CDR2 SNEGSKA (reference sequence). The CDR3 reads CSARETGRNTEAFF. The CDR3 DNA reads TGCAGTGCTAGGGAGACAGGGAGGAACACTGAAGCTTTCTTT.

The chain links TRBV29-1 to TRBJ2-1; D remains unclear. Germline CDR1 and CDR2: SQVTM and ANQGSEA. CDR3 length: 13 residues. The ends were cut back, 5 bases at V and 7 bases at J, with 15 bases in the middle. The CDR3: CSVRKRLGNEQFF. The CDR3 nucleotides read TGCAGCGTTAGAAAGCGCCTAGGGAATGAGCAGTTCTTC.

V is TRBV6-5 and J is TRBJ1-1, with a weak D call TRBD1 (5 bases). Germline V gene data show CDR1 as MNHEY and CDR2 as SVGAGI. With 7 bases removed from V and 4 bases from J, the gap between germline ends came to 13 bases. This CDR3 has 13 amino acids. CDR3 sequence (DNA): TGTGCCAGCAAGAGGGGTAGTGTCACTGAAGCTTTCTTT. This sequence encodes CASKRGSVTEAFF.

This clonotype was recorded a few times. This chain uses TRBV9 with TRBJ2-7, with D unclear. CDR1 and CDR2 (germline): SGDLS, YYNGEE. The CDR3 covers 11 residues. The DNA of the CDR3 is TGTACCACTTCACTCGGTGGGGAGCAGTACTTC. Encoded protein: CTTSLGGEQYF.